The rows below give T cell receptor beta chains drawn from one sample of a study of blood T cell repertoires in COVID-19. Generated by immunoSEQ multiplex PCR, the TCRdb table keeps only in-frame clones and is missing some. The data contain approximately 300,000 clones, approximately 89% of them singletons. The sequenced sample consisted of PBMCs or T cells enriched from blood (not recorded which). These receptor sequences come from a woman aged 25 to 39 who had recovered from COVID-19. Each CDR3 is given with its conserved first and last residue. D genes are given only for firm matches. The listing skips clone size in some rows; elsewhere it reads once, few, many or a size class.

j_call | v_call | clone_size | d_call | cdr3_aa | cdr3_nt
TRBJ2-1 | TRBV28 | NA | NA | CASSLLQQVVLFF | TGTGCCAGCAGTTTACTGCAACAGGTTGTTTTGTTCTTC
TRBJ1-2 | TRBV10-2 | NA | NA | CASSDPAVDYGYTF | TGCGCCAGCAGTGACCCCGCGGTGGACTATGGCTACACCTTC
TRBJ1-2 | TRBV15 | NA | NA | CATSRDWRTEDGYTF | TGTGCCACCAGCAGAGATTGGAGGACAGAGGATGGCTACACCTTC
TRBJ2-7 | TRBV5-1 | NA | TRBD1 | CASSVQQGEAYEQYF | TGCGCCAGCAGCGTACAACAGGGGGAGGCCTACGAGCAGTACTTC
TRBJ2-1 | TRBV3-1/TRBV3-2 | NA | TRBD2 | CASSQDHVAGGYNEQFF | TGTGCCAGCAGCCAAGATCACGTAGCGGGGGGGTACAATGAGCAGTTCTTC
TRBJ1-2 | TRBV9 | NA | TRBD1 | CASSVTPDRQGYGYTF | TGTGCCAGCAGCGTAACTCCGGACAGGCAGGGCTATGGCTACACCTTC
TRBJ2-5 | TRBV5-6 | NA | TRBD1 | CASSKQGEVGETQYF | TGTGCCAGCAGCAAACAGGGGGAAGTAGGGGAGACCCAGTACTTC
TRBJ2-2 | TRBV2 | NA | TRBD1 | CASSEKTGGTGELFF | TGTGCCAGCAGTGAAAAGACAGGGGGGACCGGGGAGCTGTTTTTT
TRBJ2-5 | TRBV2 | NA | TRBD2 | CASSEWLAGGPETQYF | TGTGCCAGCAGTGAATGGCTAGCGGGGGGGCCGGAGACCCAGTACTTC
TRBJ1-1 | TRBV4-2 | once | TRBD1 | CASRPTGVKTEAFF | TGTGCCAGCAGACCTACAGGGGTGAAGACTGAAGCTTTCTTT
TRBJ1-1 | TRBV19 | NA | NA | CASSMATMNTEAFF | TGTGCCAGTAGTATGGCCACAATGAACACTGAAGCTTTCTTT
TRBJ2-7 | TRBV6-2/TRBV6-3 | NA | TRBD2 | CASSYSRTLPGGEQYF | TGTGCCAGCAGTTACTCGAGAACCCTTCCGGGGGGAGAGCAGTACTTC
TRBJ1-4 | TRBV29-1 | NA | NA | CSVEGSEKLFF | TGCAGCGTTGAAGGTAGTGAAAAACTGTTTTTT
TRBJ1-1 | TRBV28 | NA | TRBD1 | CAHQRDRGAEAFF | TGTGCCCACCAGAGGGACAGGGGAGCTGAAGCTTTCTTT
TRBJ1-6 | TRBV30 | NA | NA | CAWKPGVGYSPLHF | TGTGCCTGGAAACCAGGGGTGGGATATTCACCCCTCCACTTT
TRBJ1-1 | TRBV5-4 | NA | NA | CASSLPRNTEAFF | TGTGCCAGCAGCTTGCCGCGGAACACTGAAGCTTTCTTT